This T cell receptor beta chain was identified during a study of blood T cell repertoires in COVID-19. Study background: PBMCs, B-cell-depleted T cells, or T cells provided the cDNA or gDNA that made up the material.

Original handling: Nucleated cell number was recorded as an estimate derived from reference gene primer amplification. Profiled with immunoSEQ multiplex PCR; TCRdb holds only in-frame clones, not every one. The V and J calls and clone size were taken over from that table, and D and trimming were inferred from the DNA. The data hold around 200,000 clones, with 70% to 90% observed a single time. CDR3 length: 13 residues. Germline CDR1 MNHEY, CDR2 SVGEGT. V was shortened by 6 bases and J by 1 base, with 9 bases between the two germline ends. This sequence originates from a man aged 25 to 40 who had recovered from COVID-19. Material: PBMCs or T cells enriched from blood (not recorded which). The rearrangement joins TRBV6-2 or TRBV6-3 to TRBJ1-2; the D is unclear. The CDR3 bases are TGTGCCAGCAGCGGAGGGATTAACTATGGCTACACCTTC. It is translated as CASSGGINYGYTF.